This TCR beta chain was profiled in a study of CXCR3-negative and CXCR3-positive naive CD8 T cells. With regard to this clonotype: As yet, its antigen is unknown.

CDR3 length: 12 amino acids. Sorting was done in triplicate for each CD8+ T cell subset (about 330,000 cells each). Findings of the study overall: CXCR3-expressing naive cells carried TRB CDR3s more hydrophobic than those of CXCR3-negative naive cells. Naive cells used TRBV-TRBJ genes in much the same way whether CXCR3-negative or CXCR3-positive; memory cells did not.

The method, 5' RACE with UMI labels, was used to prepare the TRB cDNA libraries. From its re-call of the 5' RACE reads, TCRdb lists each CDR3 protein once, without DNA. In total, the table holds some 50,000 distinct CDR3 sequences. The J gene is TRBJ2-7, the V gene TRBV12-3 or TRBV12-4. This clonotype was sampled from a human donor in good health. Some clones in this sample may be carry-over from other donors' samples. Specimen: naive CXCR3+ CD8+ T cells from blood. Subset reported: CD45RO-CCR7+CD27+CD95- naive CD8+ T cells expressing CXCR3 (TNR3+). CDR3 protein: CASSLNPVEQYF.